These 26 T cell receptor beta chains came from one sample sequenced in a study of blood T cells in healthy people across ages. For the second PCR, which ran for about 7 to 11 cycles, a sample-barcoded 5' primer and a J-beta primer mix were used. Via MiXCR, TCRdb re-called the 5' RACE reads, giving one row per CDR3 protein. The sample has hundreds of thousands of distinct CDR3 sequences; 62% are singletons. Sequencing used blood. These TCRs come from a man in his thirties or forties in good health.

This clonotype was observed once. The chain links TRBV7-9 to TRBJ2-1; D remains unclear. This CDR3 spans 13 amino acids. V dropped 1 base and J dropped 8 bases, with 9 bases sitting between them. Germline V CDR1 and CDR2: SEHNR, FQNEAQ (reference sequence). As DNA, the CDR3 is TGTGCCAGCAGCTTAGAAGGGCTTGATGAGCAGTTCTTC. Translated: CASSLEGLDEQFF.

This clonotype showed up just once. The gene calls are TRBV5-1 and TRBJ1-1; 8 bases are a match to TRBD1. V was clipped by 4 bases and J by 4 bases; unmatched bases: 12. This CDR3 comprises 16 residues. Germline V gene lookup returns CDR1 SGHRS and CDR2 YFSETQ. Written as DNA, the CDR3 is TGCGCCAGCAGCCTTGATCCCGGGACAGGAGTCACTGAAGCTTTCTTT. As protein: CASSLDPGTGVTEAFF.

The chain recombines TRBV29-1 with TRBJ2-3; perhaps TRBD1 as D (6 bases). The ends were cut back, 0 bases at V and 1 base at J, with 11 bases in the middle. The V gene's germline CDR1 is SQVTM and CDR2 ANQGSEA. The CDR3 runs to 15 residues. This chain's CDR3 is CSVEDLGAGTDTQYF. The DNA of the CDR3 is TGCAGCGTTGAAGATCTGGGGGCTGGCACAGATACGCAGTATTTT.

The sample holds a few counts of this clonotype. The chain couples TRBV20-1 to TRBJ1-4; weak D call: TRBD1 (5 bases). Trimming stripped 5 bases from V and 8 bases from J, with 18 bases between. The germline V gene encodes CDR1 DFQATT and CDR2 SNEGSKA (reference sequence). The CDR3 totals 14 residues. CDR3 bases: TGCAGTGCTTTCGGAGCGGATCGGGACGAAAAACTGTTTTTT. Translating gives CSAFGADRDEKLFF.

This clonotype was found a few times. The chain employs TRBV7-2 and TRBJ2-5; 13 bases align to TRBD2. Germline assignment: CDR1 SGHTA and CDR2 FQGNSA. The CDR3 length is 16 residues. Trimming cost V 4 bases and J 2 bases; bases outside gene matches: 4. CDR3 DNA sequence: TGTGCCAGCAGCTCCGGGACTAGCGGGGTGCAAGAGACCCAGTACTTC. As protein: CASSSGTSGVQETQYF.

The chain combines TRBV30 with TRBJ1-2, with 7 bases matching TRBD1. The V gene end was trimmed by 2 bases and the J gene end by 7 bases; junction bases not matched to a gene: 10. CDR3 length: 14 residues. The germline CDR1 and CDR2 sequences are GTSNPN and SVGIG (reference sequence). The CDR3 coding sequence is TGTGCCTGGAGTCGGTCAGGGGGAAGGAGTGGCTACACCTTC. It codes for CAWSRSGGRSGYTF. Supplemented by reference TRBV30 and TRBJ1-2, the full variable domain reads SQTIHQWPATLVQPVGSPLSLECTVEGTSNPNLYWYRQAAGRGLQLLFYSVGIGQISSEVPQNLSASRPQDRQFILSSKKLLLSDSGFYLCAWSRSGGRSGYTFGSGTRLTVV.

The chain has TRBV7-3 and TRBJ2-3; D remains ambiguous. There are 13 residues in the CDR3. Germline assignment: CDR1 SGHTA and CDR2 FQGTGA. Deletions cut 2 bases from V and 5 bases from J, with 8 bases between. Here the CDR3 reads CASSLEVEDTQYF. The CDR3 coding sequence is TGTGCCAGCAGCTTAGAGGTAGAAGATACGCAGTATTTT.

The J gene is TRBJ2-7, the V gene TRBV9, with D possibly TRBD1 on 6 matching bases. Deletions cut 4 bases from V and 6 bases from J, with 11 bases between. This CDR3 is 12 amino acids long. The germline V gene has CDR1 SGDLS and CDR2 YYNGEE. CDR3 sequence: CASSRVRGEQYF. The CDR3 DNA reads TGTGCCAGCAGCCGAGTCAGGGGCGAGCAGTACTTC.

This chain joins TRBV6-6 and TRBJ1-6; D unresolved. V gave up 8 bases and J gave up 4 bases, with 9 bases separating them. Germline V CDR1 and CDR2: MNHNY, SVGAGI (reference sequence). The CDR3 length is 13 residues. The CDR3 region is CASLTRYNSPLHF. For the CDR3, the DNA is TGTGCCAGCCTCACCAGGTATAATTCACCCCTCCACTTT.

The chain uses TRBV6-2 or TRBV6-3 and TRBJ2-7; the D is unclear. This CDR3 comprises 14 residues. CDR1 MNHEY and CDR2 SVGEGT come from the germline V gene. Between the trimmed V and J ends, which lost 7 bases and 3 bases, there was a span of 16 bases. CDR3 sequence: CASIPTPRLYEQYF. The CDR3 DNA reads as TGTGCCAGCATTCCGACCCCCAGGCTCTACGAGCAGTACTTC.

The rearrangement joins TRBV6-6 to TRBJ2-7; D call uncertain. V was shortened by 6 bases and J by 2 bases, with 14 bases between the two germline ends. Germline CDR1 reads MNHNY; CDR2 reads SVGAGI (reference sequence). The CDR3 contains 14 residues. CDR3 region: CASSLPDHTYEQYF. The DNA for the CDR3 is TGTGCCAGCAGCCTGCCAGATCATACCTACGAGCAGTACTTC.

The CDR3, as DNA: TGTGCCAGCAGTCCAAACCTCGCATTTAGCTCCTACAATGAGCAGTTCTTC. Protein: CASSPNLAFSSYNEQFF. This chain connects TRBV28 to TRBJ2-1; D not certain. The CDR3 loop spans 17 amino acids. CDR1 and CDR2 (germline): MDHEN, SYDVKM. Trimming cost V 5 bases and J 0 bases, with 17 bases left between them.

J is TRBJ2-7 and V is TRBV29-1; 7 bases are a match to TRBD1. The CDR3 is 15 amino acids. Per the germline V gene, CDR1 is SQVTM and CDR2 is ANQGSEA. The V and J ends lost 0 bases and 0 bases, in that order; junction bases with no gene match: 5. This CDR3 reads CSVEDRRGISYEQYF. Written as DNA, the CDR3 is TGCAGCGTTGAAGATCGCAGGGGGATCTCCTACGAGCAGTACTTC.

J is TRBJ2-3 and V is TRBV20-1; 7 nucleotides match TRBD1. The CDR3 is made up of 15 amino acids. The J segment lost 6 bases and the V segment lost 4 bases, leaving 13 bases of the junction unmatched. The germline gives CDR1 DFQATT, CDR2 SNEGSKA (reference sequence). The CDR3 here is CSAIDRVALSDTQYF. The CDR3 DNA sequence: TGCAGTGCTATTGACAGGGTAGCGCTCTCTGATACGCAGTATTTT.

The chain uses TRBV28 and TRBJ2-5, with 10 bases lining up with TRBD2. The CDR3 runs to 14 residues. Looked up from germline, CDR1 is MDHEN and CDR2 is SYDVKM. V was pared by 7 bases and J by 1 base, with 3 bases of the junction left unmatched. The CDR3, as DNA: TGTGCCAGCACCTGGACTAGCGGCCAAGAGACCCAGTACTTC. Amino acid sequence: CASTWTSGQETQYF.

This chain connects TRBV14 to TRBJ1-6; 8 positions match TRBD1. The germline V gene encodes CDR1 SGHDN and CDR2 FVKESK. With 0 bases clipped from V and 8 bases from J, the junction kept 3 bases outside the gene matches. The CDR3 has 15 amino acids. The CDR3 region is CASSQETGVHSPLHF. The DNA of the CDR3 is TGTGCCAGCAGCCAAGAGACAGGGGTCCATTCACCCCTCCACTTT.

This chain links TRBV4-2 with TRBJ1-2; 8 nucleotides agree with TRBD1. V lost 7 bases, J lost 8 bases, and 9 bases stayed unmatched. Germline values: CDR1 LGHNA, CDR2 YNFKEQ. CDR3 length: 13 residues. Written as DNA, the CDR3 is TGTGCCAGCATCGCCCGGACAGGGCCAGGCTACACCTTC. This sequence encodes CASIARTGPGYTF.

This clonotype was seen just once. The chain is built from TRBV11-1 and TRBJ2-3, with 7 nucleotides matching TRBD2. Germline V lookup: CDR1 SGHAT, CDR2 FQDESV (reference sequence). V gave up 0 bases and J gave up 0 bases; unmatched junction bases: 6. The CDR3 consists of 17 residues. CDR3 sequence reads: CASSLAASGTSTDTQYF. The CDR3 nucleotides read TGTGCCAGCAGCTTAGCGGCTAGCGGCACTAGCACAGATACGCAGTATTTT.

This clonotype was recorded once. V and J are TRBV5-1 and TRBJ2-3; TRBD1 matches 7 bases. Germline CDR1 reads SGHRS; CDR2 reads YFSETQ. After removal of 4 bases from V and 0 bases from J, the junction contained 5 bases not matched to a gene. This CDR3 has 15 amino acids. Here the CDR3 DNA reads TGCGCCAGCAGCCCCGGGACAGCTAGCACAGATACGCAGTATTTT. Its translation is CASSPGTASTDTQYF. The variable domain in full, with the rest retrieved from reference TRBV5-1 and TRBJ2-3, is KAGVTQTPRYLIKTRGQQVTLSCSPISGHRSVSWYQQTPGQGLQFLFEYFSETQRNKGNFPGRFSGRQFSNSRSEMNVSTLELGDSALYLCASSPGTASTDTQYFGPGTRLTVL.

This rearrangement joins TRBV29-1 to TRBJ2-1, with 8 nucleotides matching TRBD2. Per germline, CDR1 SQVTM and CDR2 ANQGSEA. J lost 10 bases, V lost 3 bases, and 8 bases had no gene match. The CDR3 runs to 13 residues. CDR3 bases: TGCAGCGTTGATGCGGGGGGATTCGGAGAGCAGTTCTTC. This codes for CSVDAGGFGEQFF.

This clonotype was picked up a small number of times. The chain joins TRBV5-1 to TRBJ2-7; D tentatively fits TRBD1 or TRBD2 (5 bases each). Trimming pared 0 bases from V and 4 bases from J, leaving 8 bases between. Germline V gives CDR1 SGHRS, CDR2 YFSETQ. The CDR3 length is 13 residues. Written as DNA, the CDR3 is TGCGCCAGCAGCTTGGCCGAGGGGTACGAGCAGTACTTC. Its protein is CASSLAEGYEQYF.

The rearrangement links TRBV24-1 to TRBJ1-2, with a tentative D call TRBD1 (6 bases). This CDR3 spans 12 amino acids. The V and J ends lost 7 bases and 3 bases respectively, with 8 bases between them. CDR1 KGHDR and CDR2 SFDVKD come from the germline V gene. The chain's CDR3 is CATRQGDYGYTF. CDR3 DNA sequence: TGTGCCACCAGACAGGGCGACTATGGCTACACCTTC.

V usage is TRBV4-2 and J usage is TRBJ2-1; D might be TRBD2 (5 bases). The CDR3 covers 12 residues. Per the germline V gene, CDR1 is LGHNA and CDR2 is YNFKEQ. The V end lost 1 base, the J end lost 10 bases, and 8 bases lay between the germline ends. The CDR3: CASSQAGGEQFF. The CDR3 bases are TGTGCCAGCAGCCAAGCGGGCGGGGAGCAGTTCTTC.

In DNA form, the CDR3 reads TGTGCCAGCAGCTCAGAAGTGACTAGCGGGGGGGTCGAGCAGTACTTC. It is translated as CASSSEVTSGGVEQYF. This chain links TRBV7-9 with TRBJ2-7; 14 nucleotides match TRBD2. CDR1 SEHNR and CDR2 FQNEAQ come from the germline V gene (reference sequence). The CDR3 is 16 residues long. The V segment lost 4 bases and the J segment 6 bases; nucleotides outside the gene matches: 8.

This clonotype was found once. The chain has TRBV10-2 and TRBJ2-1, with a possible D match to TRBD1 (6 bases). The CDR3 consists of 17 residues. Germline V gene lookup returns CDR1 WSHSY and CDR2 SAAADI. V dropped 4 bases and J dropped 5 bases, with 21 bases sitting between them. CDR3 DNA: TGCGCCAGCAGTGTCCCACGCAGGGGATCGTCTAACAATGAGCAGTTCTTC. It is translated as CASSVPRRGSSNNEQFF.

The CDR3 DNA reads TGTGCCAGCAGGCTAGCGGGGGGCAGTGGCAATGAGCAGTTCTTC. It translates to CASRLAGGSGNEQFF. The chain recombines TRBV6-5 with TRBJ2-1, with 11 bases aligning to TRBD2. This CDR3 comprises 15 residues. Unmatched junction bases numbered 7, after V lost 6 bases and J lost 6 bases. CDR1 and CDR2 (germline): MNHEY, SVGAGI.